This is a list of T cell receptor beta chains from one sample in a study of blood T cell repertoires in COVID-19. Profiled with immunoSEQ multiplex PCR; TCRdb holds only in-frame clones, not every one. The profile covers some 14,000 clones, with 85% to 90% appearing a single time and 25% to 40% taken by the ten largest. The sequenced sample was peripheral blood. These receptors came from a human donor in a cohort sampled during active COVID-19. Each CDR3 is given with its conserved first and last residue. The D gene is left open where the match is weak. Some rows have no size entry. The others give once, few or many, or a class for an expanded clone.

V gene: TRBV11-2; D gene: .; CDR3 length: 14; clone size: .; J gene: TRBJ1-1; CDR3 DNA: TGTGCCAGCAGCTTTAATGGTCGGGGCACTGAAGCTTTCTTT; CDR3 protein: CASSFNGRGTEAFF
V gene: TRBV2; D gene: .; CDR3 length: 11; clone size: once; J gene: TRBJ1-2; CDR3 DNA: TGTGCCAACACACGTAACTATGGCTACACCTTC; CDR3 protein: CANTRNYGYTF
V gene: TRBV3-1/TRBV3-2; D gene: TRBD2; CDR3 length: 15; clone size: .; J gene: TRBJ2-3; CDR3 DNA: TGTGCCAGCAGCCAAACTAGCGGGGGAACAGATACGCAGTATTTT; CDR3 protein: CASSQTSGGTDTQYF
V gene: TRBV7-2; D gene: .; CDR3 length: 15; clone size: .; J gene: TRBJ1-5; CDR3 DNA: TGTGCCAGCAGCTTAGACGGGAGGGCAGGACAGCCCCAGCATTTT; CDR3 protein: CASSLDGRAGQPQHF
V gene: TRBV5-5; D gene: .; CDR3 length: 14; clone size: few; J gene: TRBJ1-5; CDR3 DNA: TGTGCCAGCAACACCGCGACAGGAGGTCAGCCCCAGCATTTT; CDR3 protein: CASNTATGGQPQHF
V gene: TRBV5-1; D gene: .; CDR3 length: 16; clone size: .; J gene: TRBJ1-1; CDR3 DNA: TGCGCCAGCAGCTTGGCTTTACAGGGCCGCGGAACTGAAGCTTTCTTT; CDR3 protein: CASSLALQGRGTEAFF
V gene: TRBV7-9; D gene: .; CDR3 length: 12; clone size: .; J gene: TRBJ1-4; CDR3 DNA: TGTGCCAGCAGCTACATGTATGAAAAACTGTTTTTT; CDR3 protein: CASSYMYEKLFF
V gene: TRBV5-4; D gene: TRBD2; CDR3 length: 13; clone size: .; J gene: TRBJ2-7; CDR3 DNA: TGTGCCAGCAGCCTGACTAGCGGGAGGGAGCAGTACTTC; CDR3 protein: CASSLTSGREQYF
V gene: TRBV21-1; D gene: .; CDR3 length: 13; clone size: .; J gene: TRBJ1-1; CDR3 DNA: TGTGCCAGCAGCAAAGGCGGGGGGACTGAAACTTTCTTT; CDR3 protein: CASSKGGGTETFF
V gene: TRBV5-1; D gene: .; CDR3 length: 14; clone size: few; J gene: TRBJ1-5; CDR3 DNA: TGCGCCATCCTCCGGGGAACCGACAATCAGCCCCAGCATTTT; CDR3 protein: CAILRGTDNQPQHF
V gene: TRBV28; D gene: .; CDR3 length: 18; clone size: .; J gene: TRBJ1-1; CDR3 DNA: TGTGCCAGCAGTTCTGCCAGCAGAGCTACACCGGCGGGCACTGAAGCTTTCTTT; CDR3 protein: CASSSASRATPAGTEAFF
V gene: TRBV6-5; D gene: .; CDR3 length: 15; clone size: .; J gene: TRBJ1-5; CDR3 DNA: TGTGCCAGCACCCAGACAGGCTGGACGTTACAGCCCCAGCATTTT; CDR3 protein: CASTQTGWTLQPQHF
V gene: TRBV4-1; D gene: TRBD1; CDR3 length: 17; clone size: .; J gene: TRBJ2-7; CDR3 DNA: TGCGCCAGCAGTCGCGCGACAGGGGGTGGCAGCTCCTACGAGCAGTACTTC; CDR3 protein: CASSRATGGGSSYEQYF
V gene: TRBV28; D gene: TRBD1; CDR3 length: 14; clone size: .; J gene: TRBJ1-1; CDR3 DNA: TGTGCCAGTGGGACAGGGGAAATGAACACTGAAGCTTTCTTT; CDR3 protein: CASGTGEMNTEAFF
V gene: TRBV10-2; D gene: .; CDR3 length: 15; clone size: .; J gene: TRBJ1-3; CDR3 DNA: TGCGCCAGCAGTGATTATCCAGGAGGGGGAAACACCATATATTTT; CDR3 protein: CASSDYPGGGNTIYF
V gene: TRBV15; D gene: .; CDR3 length: 8; clone size: .; J gene: TRBJ2-1; CDR3 DNA: TGTGCCACCCCGGAGGTGTTCTTC; CDR3 protein: CATPEVFF
V gene: TRBV24-1; D gene: .; CDR3 length: 16; clone size: .; J gene: TRBJ2-3; CDR3 DNA: TGTGCCACCAGTGACCCTTCCTTACTAGGGACAGATACGCAGTATTTT; CDR3 protein: CATSDPSLLGTDTQYF
V gene: TRBV4-1; D gene: .; CDR3 length: 14; clone size: .; J gene: TRBJ1-1; CDR3 DNA: TGCGCCAGCAGCCAAGGGGGAAGGGGCACTGAAGCTTTCTTT; CDR3 protein: CASSQGGRGTEAFF
V gene: TRBV25-1; D gene: TRBD1; CDR3 length: 15; clone size: .; J gene: TRBJ1-5; CDR3 DNA: TGTGCCAGCAGTGATTCCCAGGGGGGCTCCCAGCCCCAGCATTTT; CDR3 protein: CASSDSQGGSQPQHF
V gene: TRBV7-8; D gene: TRBD1; CDR3 length: 16; clone size: .; J gene: TRBJ1-6; CDR3 DNA: TGTGCCAGCAGCCTTGGTTCAGGGGGCCCCCTTTCACCCCTCCACTTT; CDR3 protein: CASSLGSGGPLSPLHF
V gene: TRBV29-1; D gene: TRBD2; CDR3 length: 14; clone size: .; J gene: TRBJ2-1; CDR3 DNA: TGCAGCGCCAGGACTAGCGGGAGATTCGATGAGCAGTTCTTC; CDR3 protein: CSARTSGRFDEQFF
V gene: TRBV21-1; D gene: .; CDR3 length: 16; clone size: .; J gene: TRBJ2-2; CDR3 DNA: TGTGCCAGCAGGAGAAATCGGCTAGCGGGGGCCGGGGAGCTGTTTTTT; CDR3 protein: CASRRNRLAGAGELFF
V gene: TRBV15; D gene: .; CDR3 length: 15; clone size: .; J gene: TRBJ2-1; CDR3 DNA: TGTGCCACCAGTGGTGGGACTTCACTTTACAATGAGCAGTTCTTC; CDR3 protein: CATSGGTSLYNEQFF
V gene: TRBV6-6; D gene: TRBD1; CDR3 length: 15; clone size: once; J gene: TRBJ1-5; CDR3 DNA: TGTGCCAGCAGACCGACAGGGGATAGCAATCAGCCCCAGCATTTT; CDR3 protein: CASRPTGDSNQPQHF
V gene: TRBV15; D gene: TRBD1; CDR3 length: 15; clone size: .; J gene: TRBJ1-4; CDR3 DNA: TGTGCCACCAGCAGAGTACGTACAGGGGGTGAAAAACTGTTTTTT; CDR3 protein: CATSRVRTGGEKLFF
V gene: TRBV7-3; D gene: TRBD1; CDR3 length: 13; clone size: .; J gene: TRBJ1-1; CDR3 DNA: TGTGCCAGCAGCACACAGGGGGGTACTGAAGCTTTCTTT; CDR3 protein: CASSTQGGTEAFF
V gene: TRBV14; D gene: TRBD2; CDR3 length: 16; clone size: .; J gene: TRBJ2-1; CDR3 DNA: TGTGCCAGCAGCCAACTAGCGGGAACTACCTACAATGAGCAGTTCTTC; CDR3 protein: CASSQLAGTTYNEQFF
V gene: TRBV18; D gene: .; CDR3 length: 14; clone size: .; J gene: TRBJ2-2; CDR3 DNA: TGTGCCAGCTCACCCTTTTCCGCTAGCCCTGAGCTGTTTTTT; CDR3 protein: CASSPFSASPELFF
V gene: TRBV7-2; D gene: .; CDR3 length: 17; clone size: .; J gene: TRBJ1-1; CDR3 DNA: TGTGCCAGCAGCTTAGGCGGGGGCGCGTTGGGGAGAACTGAAGCTTTCTTT; CDR3 protein: CASSLGGGALGRTEAFF
V gene: TRBV5-4; D gene: TRBD1; CDR3 length: 16; clone size: .; J gene: TRBJ2-3; CDR3 DNA: TGTGCCAGCAGCCCAAGGACAGGGGCCTACACAGATACGCAGTATTTT; CDR3 protein: CASSPRTGAYTDTQYF
V gene: TRBV4-2; D gene: TRBD2; CDR3 length: 16; clone size: .; J gene: TRBJ2-7; CDR3 DNA: TGTGCCAGCAGCCAAGCGACTAGCGGGAGCTTATACGAGCAGTACTTC; CDR3 protein: CASSQATSGSLYEQYF
V gene: TRBV14; D gene: TRBD1; CDR3 length: 17; clone size: .; J gene: TRBJ2-3; CDR3 DNA: TGTGCCAGCTGCAACTCCCCGGAGACAGGGCCGACAGATACGCAGTATTTT; CDR3 protein: CASCNSPETGPTDTQYF
V gene: TRBV28; D gene: TRBD2; CDR3 length: 16; clone size: once; J gene: TRBJ2-1; CDR3 DNA: TGTGCCAGCAGTTTATCCCTGGGAGGGCTATACAATGAGCAGTTCTTC; CDR3 protein: CASSLSLGGLYNEQFF
V gene: TRBV7-7; D gene: TRBD2; CDR3 length: 20; clone size: .; J gene: TRBJ2-1; CDR3 DNA: TGTGCCAGCAGCTTAGCTGCCGGGACTAGCGAATACTTCTCCTACAATGAGCAGTTCTTC; CDR3 protein: CASSLAAGTSEYFSYNEQFF
V gene: TRBV4-3; D gene: .; CDR3 length: 15; clone size: .; J gene: TRBJ1-2; CDR3 DNA: TGCGCCAGCAGCCAAGACTTCAGGGGCCCCGAGGGCTACACCTTC; CDR3 protein: CASSQDFRGPEGYTF
V gene: TRBV10-1; D gene: .; CDR3 length: 11; clone size: .; J gene: TRBJ1-1; CDR3 DNA: TGCGCCAGCAGTGACCGGGGGGGAGCTTTCTTT; CDR3 protein: CASSDRGGAFF
V gene: TRBV19; D gene: .; CDR3 length: 14; clone size: .; J gene: TRBJ1-4; CDR3 DNA: TGTGCCAGTAGTAATACAGATTCTAATGAAAAACTGTTTTTT; CDR3 protein: CASSNTDSNEKLFF
V gene: TRBV27; D gene: .; CDR3 length: 15; clone size: few; J gene: TRBJ2-3; CDR3 DNA: TGTGCCAGCAACGGCTTACTAGTTTCCACAGATACGCAGTATTTT; CDR3 protein: CASNGLLVSTDTQYF
V gene: TRBV3-1/TRBV3-2; D gene: .; CDR3 length: 14; clone size: once; J gene: TRBJ2-1; CDR3 DNA: TGTGCCAGCAGCCCAACCCATCTGGCGGGGAGGAAGTTCTTC; CDR3 protein: CASSPTHLAGRKFF
V gene: TRBV7-2; D gene: .; CDR3 length: 15; clone size: .; J gene: TRBJ2-1; CDR3 DNA: TGTGCCAGCAGCCAGCTCCGGGGGTTCTACAATGAGCAGTTCTTC; CDR3 protein: CASSQLRGFYNEQFF
V gene: TRBV4-2; D gene: TRBD1; CDR3 length: 14; clone size: .; J gene: TRBJ2-3; CDR3 DNA: TGTGCCAGCAGCCAACGACAGGGGGGAGATACGCAGTATTTT; CDR3 protein: CASSQRQGGDTQYF
V gene: TRBV11-3; D gene: TRBD1; CDR3 length: 15; clone size: .; J gene: TRBJ2-5; CDR3 DNA: TGTGCCAGCAGCTTTATCGGACAGGGCCAAGAGACCCAGTACTTC; CDR3 protein: CASSFIGQGQETQYF
V gene: TRBV19; D gene: .; CDR3 length: 14; clone size: .; J gene: TRBJ1-1; CDR3 DNA: TGTGCCAGTAGTATCCGGGGGATGAACACTGAAGCTTTCTTT; CDR3 protein: CASSIRGMNTEAFF
V gene: TRBV19; D gene: TRBD2; CDR3 length: 19; clone size: .; J gene: TRBJ2-6; CDR3 DNA: TGTGCCAGTAGTATGGGGGGATCTAGCGGGAGATCTGGGGCCAACGTCCTGACTTTC; CDR3 protein: CASSMGGSSGRSGANVLTF
V gene: TRBV9; D gene: .; CDR3 length: 15; clone size: .; J gene: TRBJ2-2; CDR3 DNA: TGTGCCAGCAGCCTTCAGGGGCGAGACACCGGGGAGCTGTTTTTT; CDR3 protein: CASSLQGRDTGELFF
V gene: TRBV6-2/TRBV6-3; D gene: TRBD2; CDR3 length: 15; clone size: .; J gene: TRBJ2-1; CDR3 DNA: TGTGCCAGCAGTTACGTTAGTCTAGCGGGAGATGAGCAGTTCTTC; CDR3 protein: CASSYVSLAGDEQFF
V gene: TRBV9; D gene: TRBD1; CDR3 length: 15; clone size: once; J gene: TRBJ2-2; CDR3 DNA: TGTGCCAGCAGCCTCGGACAGGGATACACCGGGGAGCTGTTTTTT; CDR3 protein: CASSLGQGYTGELFF
V gene: TRBV5-6; D gene: TRBD1; CDR3 length: 14; clone size: .; J gene: TRBJ1-1; CDR3 DNA: TGTGCCAGCGCCCGGGACAGGGTGGTGACTGAAGCTTTCTTT; CDR3 protein: CASARDRVVTEAFF
V gene: TRBV6-5; D gene: TRBD1; CDR3 length: 14; clone size: .; J gene: TRBJ2-5; CDR3 DNA: TGTGCCAGCAGCTGGACAGGGGGCCAAGAGACCCAGTACTTC; CDR3 protein: CASSWTGGQETQYF
V gene: TRBV9; D gene: TRBD2; CDR3 length: 13; clone size: .; J gene: TRBJ2-1; CDR3 DNA: TGTGCCAGCAGCGTAGCTAGCGGGTATGAGCAGTTCTTC; CDR3 protein: CASSVASGYEQFF